This is a list of T cell receptor beta chains from one sample in a study of blood T cell repertoires in COVID-19. The protocol was immunoSEQ multiplex PCR, while the TCRdb copy is restricted to in-frame clones and leaves out a portion. Of roughly 56,000 clones in the sample, about 92% were seen once. The specimen sequenced was peripheral blood. All receptors derive from a man in his fifties or sixties with active COVID-19. Each CDR3 is given with its conserved first and last residue. A D gene is named only where the DNA matches it firmly. Some rows have no size entry. The others give once, few or many, or a class for an expanded clone.

d_gene	abundance	j_gene	v_gene	len	CDR3aa	CDR3nt
TRBD1	NA	TRBJ1-2	TRBV11-2	15	CASSPWTGSNYGYTF	TGTGCCAGCAGCCCTTGGACAGGGTCTAACTATGGCTACACCTTC
NA	NA	TRBJ2-5	TRBV6-5	11	CASSSEETQYF	TGTGCCAGCAGCTCCGAGGAGACCCAGTACTTC
NA	few	TRBJ1-6	TRBV2	13	CASSVRNNSPLHF	TGTGCCAGCAGTGTGCGGAATAATTCACCCCTCCACTTT
TRBD2	NA	TRBJ2-3	TRBV18	16	CASSRTSGRAGDTQYF	TGTGCCAGCTCGCGCACTAGCGGGAGGGCCGGTGATACGCAGTATTTT
NA	NA	TRBJ2-4	TRBV19	15	CASSRTVGAKNIQYF	TGTGCCAGTAGCAGGACTGTCGGTGCCAAAAACATTCAGTACTTC
NA	once	TRBJ2-7	TRBV5-5	12	CASSLSGYEQYF	TGTGCCAGCAGCTTATCAGGTTACGAGCAGTACTTC
TRBD2	NA	TRBJ2-7	TRBV6-6	15	CASSYSAAGDYEQYF	TGTGCCAGCAGTTACTCCGCAGCGGGAGACTACGAGCAGTACTTC
TRBD1	NA	TRBJ2-2	TRBV24-1	16	CATSDPGTGNTGELFF	TGTGCCACCAGTGATCCCGGGACAGGAAACACCGGGGAGCTGTTTTTT
TRBD2	once	TRBJ2-2	TRBV30	15	CAWSFSGGADGELFF	TGTGCCTGGAGTTTTAGCGGGGGGGCGGACGGGGAGCTGTTTTTT
NA	NA	TRBJ1-5	TRBV28	17	CASSLNLGGGSNQPQHF	TGTGCCAGCAGCCTAAATTTAGGGGGTGGGAGCAATCAGCCCCAGCATTTT
TRBD1	NA	TRBJ2-7	TRBV3-1/TRBV3-2	14	CASSQGQGANEQYF	TGTGCCAGCAGCCAGGGACAGGGGGCGAACGAGCAGTACTTC
NA	once	TRBJ1-5	TRBV6-2/TRBV6-3	15	CASSLWRGGNQPQHF	TGTGCCAGCAGCCTCTGGCGAGGAGGAAATCAGCCCCAGCATTTT
TRBD1	NA	TRBJ2-7	TRBV29-1	13	CSAYQGATYEQYF	TGCAGCGCTTACCAGGGGGCGACCTACGAGCAGTACTTC
TRBD2	NA	TRBJ2-4	TRBV28	16	CASSLVRSSGKNIQYF	TGTGCCAGCAGTTTAGTGAGGTCTAGCGGGAAAAACATTCAGTACTTC
NA	NA	TRBJ2-7	TRBV28	11	CASTSPYEQYF	TGTGCCAGCACTTCCCCCTACGAGCAGTACTTC
TRBD2	NA	TRBJ2-3	TRBV28	15	CASRQTSGRIYTQYF	TGTGCCAGCAGACAAACTAGCGGGAGAATTTATACGCAGTATTTT